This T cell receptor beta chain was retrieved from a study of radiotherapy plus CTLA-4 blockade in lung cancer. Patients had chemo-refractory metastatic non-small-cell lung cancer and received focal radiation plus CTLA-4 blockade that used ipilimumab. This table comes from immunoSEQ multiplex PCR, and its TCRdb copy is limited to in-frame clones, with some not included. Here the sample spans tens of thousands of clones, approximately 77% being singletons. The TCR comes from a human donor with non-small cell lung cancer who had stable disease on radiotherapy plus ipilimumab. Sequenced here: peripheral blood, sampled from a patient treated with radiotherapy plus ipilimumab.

Written as DNA, the CDR3 is TGTGCCAGCAGCTTGACCAGCGGCTACACAGATACGCAGTATTTT. This gives the protein CASSLTSGYTDTQYF. This rearrangement joins TRBV5-4 to TRBJ2-3; D is perhaps TRBD2 (5 bases). The ends were cut back, 1 base at V and 2 bases at J, with 11 bases in the middle. Germline-derived CDR1 and CDR2 are SGHNT and YYREEE (reference sequence). This CDR3 region has 15 residues.